This T cell receptor beta chain was profiled in a study of blood T cell repertoires in COVID-19. On the study more broadly: COVID-19 samples collected from the United States, Italy and Spain covered acute and convalescent phases. The cDNA or gDNA used as material had been derived from T cells, B-cell-depleted T cells, or PBMCs.

Deletions cut 6 bases from V and 1 base from J, with 13 bases between. Germline V CDR1 and CDR2: KGHSH, LQKENI. This CDR3 spans 15 amino acids. Method: immunoSEQ multiplex PCR; TCRdb's copy keeps in-frame clones and lacks some. The sample has 200,000 to 250,000 clones, around four fifths seen once. This TCR was recovered from a man in his forties or fifties with active or convalescent COVID-19. V and J are TRBV18 and TRBJ1-5, with D maybe TRBD1 (6 bases). The sequenced material came from peripheral blood. CDR3 DNA: TGTGCCAGCTCGCCCAGCAGGGGAAGCAATCAGCCCCAGCATTTT. This sequence encodes CASSPSRGSNQPQHF.